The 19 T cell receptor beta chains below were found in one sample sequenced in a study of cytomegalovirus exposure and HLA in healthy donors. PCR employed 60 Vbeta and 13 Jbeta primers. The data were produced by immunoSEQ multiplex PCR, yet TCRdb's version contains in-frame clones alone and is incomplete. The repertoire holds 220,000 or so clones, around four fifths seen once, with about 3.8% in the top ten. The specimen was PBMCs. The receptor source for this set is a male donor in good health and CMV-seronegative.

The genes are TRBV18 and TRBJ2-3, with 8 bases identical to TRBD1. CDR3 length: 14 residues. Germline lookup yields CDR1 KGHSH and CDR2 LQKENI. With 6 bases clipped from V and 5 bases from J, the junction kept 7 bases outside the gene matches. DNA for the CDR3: TGTGCCAGCTCTCCCGACAGGGGTGGAGATACGCAGTATTTT. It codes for CASSPDRGGDTQYF. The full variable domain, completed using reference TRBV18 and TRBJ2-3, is NAGVMQNPRHLVRRRGQEARLRCSPMKGHSHVYWYRQLPEEGLKFMVYLQKENIIDESGMPKERFSAEFPKEGPSILRIQQVVRGDSAAYFCASSPDRGGDTQYFGPGTRLTVL.

CDR3 in amino acids: CASSTGYMNTEAFF. In nucleotides, the CDR3 is TGTGCCAGCAGTACAGGTTACATGAACACTGAAGCTTTCTTT. This chain uses TRBV9 with TRBJ1-1, with a tentative D call TRBD1 (5 bases). V gave up 5 bases and J gave up 0 bases, with 11 bases separating them. The CDR3 has 14 amino acids. CDR1 is SGDLS and CDR2 is YYNGEE in the germline V gene.

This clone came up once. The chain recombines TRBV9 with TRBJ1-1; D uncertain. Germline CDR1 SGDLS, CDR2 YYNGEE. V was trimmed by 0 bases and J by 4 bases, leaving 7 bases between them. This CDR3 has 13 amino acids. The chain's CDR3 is CASSVDAGTEAFF. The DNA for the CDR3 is TGTGCCAGCAGCGTAGATGCAGGCACTGAAGCTTTCTTT.

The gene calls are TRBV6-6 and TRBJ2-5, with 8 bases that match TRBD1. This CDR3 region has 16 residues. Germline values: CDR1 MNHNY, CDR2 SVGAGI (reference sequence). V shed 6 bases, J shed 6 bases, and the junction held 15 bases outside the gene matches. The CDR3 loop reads CASSRTGTGGSQTQYF. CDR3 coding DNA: TGTGCCAGCAGCCGCACCGGGACAGGAGGGTCGCAGACCCAGTACTTC.

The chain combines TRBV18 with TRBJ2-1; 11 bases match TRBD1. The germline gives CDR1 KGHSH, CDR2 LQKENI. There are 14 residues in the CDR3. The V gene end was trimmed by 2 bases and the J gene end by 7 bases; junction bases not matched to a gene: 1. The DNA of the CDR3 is TGTGCCAGCTCACCAGGGACAGGGGGGAATGAGCAGTTCTTC. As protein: CASSPGTGGNEQFF.

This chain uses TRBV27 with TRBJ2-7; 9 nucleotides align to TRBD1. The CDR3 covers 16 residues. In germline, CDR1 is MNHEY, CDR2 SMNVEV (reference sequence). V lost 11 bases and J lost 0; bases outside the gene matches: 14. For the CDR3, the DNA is TGTGCCGGAACAGGGGGCGGGCGGGGGAGCTCCTACGAGCAGTACTTC. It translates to CAGTGGGRGSSYEQYF.

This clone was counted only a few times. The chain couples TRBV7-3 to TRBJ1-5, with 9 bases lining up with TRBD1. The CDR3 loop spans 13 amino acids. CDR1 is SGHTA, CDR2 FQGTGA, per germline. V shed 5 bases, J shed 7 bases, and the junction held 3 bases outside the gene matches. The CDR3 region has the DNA TGTGCCAGCAGCCGGGACAGGGACCAGCCCCAGCATTTT. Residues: CASSRDRDQPQHF.

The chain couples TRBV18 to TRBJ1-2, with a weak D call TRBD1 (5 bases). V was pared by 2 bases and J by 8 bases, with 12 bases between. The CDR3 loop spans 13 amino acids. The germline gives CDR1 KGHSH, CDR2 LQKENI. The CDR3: CASSPSQEGGYTF. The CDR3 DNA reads TGTGCCAGCTCACCATCCCAGGAGGGGGGCTACACCTTC.

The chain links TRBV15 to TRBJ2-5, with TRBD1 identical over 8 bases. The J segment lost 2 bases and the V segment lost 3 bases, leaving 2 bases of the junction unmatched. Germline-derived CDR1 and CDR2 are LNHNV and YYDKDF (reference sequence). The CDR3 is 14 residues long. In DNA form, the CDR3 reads TGTGCCACCAGCAGGGACAGGGTACAAGAGACCCAGTACTTC. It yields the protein CATSRDRVQETQYF.

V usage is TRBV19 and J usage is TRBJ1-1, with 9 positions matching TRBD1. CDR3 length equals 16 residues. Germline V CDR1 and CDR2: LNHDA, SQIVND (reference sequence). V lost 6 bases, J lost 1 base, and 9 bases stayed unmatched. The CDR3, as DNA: TGTGCCAGTAGAGAGACAGGGGGTCTGGGGAACACTGAAGCTTTCTTT. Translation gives CASRETGGLGNTEAFF.

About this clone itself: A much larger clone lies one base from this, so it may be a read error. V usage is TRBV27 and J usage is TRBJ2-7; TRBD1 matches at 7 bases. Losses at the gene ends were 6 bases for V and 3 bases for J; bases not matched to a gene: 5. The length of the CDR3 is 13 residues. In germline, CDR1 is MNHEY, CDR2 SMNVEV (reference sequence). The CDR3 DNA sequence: TGTGCCAGCAGCTCGTCAGGGGGCTACGAGCAGTACTTC. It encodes CASSSSGGYEQYF.

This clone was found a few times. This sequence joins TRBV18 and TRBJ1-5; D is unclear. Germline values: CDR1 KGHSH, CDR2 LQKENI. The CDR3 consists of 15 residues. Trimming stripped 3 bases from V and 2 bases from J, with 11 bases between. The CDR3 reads CASSPMREGNQPQHF. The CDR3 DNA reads TGTGCCAGCTCACCCATGAGGGAGGGCAATCAGCCCCAGCATTTT. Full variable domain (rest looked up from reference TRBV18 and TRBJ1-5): NAGVMQNPRHLVRRRGQEARLRCSPMKGHSHVYWYRQLPEEGLKFMVYLQKENIIDESGMPKERFSAEFPKEGPSILRIQQVVRGDSAAYFCASSPMREGNQPQHFGDGTRLSIL.

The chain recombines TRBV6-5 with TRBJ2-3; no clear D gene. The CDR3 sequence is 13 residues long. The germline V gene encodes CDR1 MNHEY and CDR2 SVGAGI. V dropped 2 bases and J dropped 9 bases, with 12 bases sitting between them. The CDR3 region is CASSYDVAATQYF. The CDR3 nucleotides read TGTGCCAGCAGTTACGATGTAGCCGCGACGCAGTATTTT.

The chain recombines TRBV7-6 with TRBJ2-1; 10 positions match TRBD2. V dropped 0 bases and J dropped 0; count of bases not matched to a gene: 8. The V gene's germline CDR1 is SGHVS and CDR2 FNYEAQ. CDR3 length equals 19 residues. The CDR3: CASSLALGSGRSSYNEQFF. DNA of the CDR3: TGTGCCAGCAGCTTAGCGCTTGGTAGCGGGAGGAGCTCCTACAATGAGCAGTTCTTC.

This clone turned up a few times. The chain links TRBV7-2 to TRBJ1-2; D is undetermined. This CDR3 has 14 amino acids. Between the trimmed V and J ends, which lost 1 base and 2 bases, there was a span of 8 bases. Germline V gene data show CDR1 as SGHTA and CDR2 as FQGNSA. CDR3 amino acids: CASSLDQVNYGYTF. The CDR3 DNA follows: TGTGCCAGCAGCTTAGATCAGGTCAACTATGGCTACACCTTC.

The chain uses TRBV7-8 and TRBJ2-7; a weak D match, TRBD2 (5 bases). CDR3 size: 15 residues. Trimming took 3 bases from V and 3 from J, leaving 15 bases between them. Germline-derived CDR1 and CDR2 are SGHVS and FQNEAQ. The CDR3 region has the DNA TGTGCCAGCAGCTTGACTACCGGGTTATTCTACGAGCAGTACTTC. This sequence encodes CASSLTTGLFYEQYF.

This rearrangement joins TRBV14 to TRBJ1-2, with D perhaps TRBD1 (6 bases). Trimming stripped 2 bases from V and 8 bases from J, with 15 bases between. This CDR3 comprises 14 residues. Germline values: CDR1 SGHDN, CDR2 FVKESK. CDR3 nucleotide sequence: TGTGCCAGCAGCCAAACAGGGATGGTGGAAGGCTACACCTTC. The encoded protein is CASSQTGMVEGYTF.

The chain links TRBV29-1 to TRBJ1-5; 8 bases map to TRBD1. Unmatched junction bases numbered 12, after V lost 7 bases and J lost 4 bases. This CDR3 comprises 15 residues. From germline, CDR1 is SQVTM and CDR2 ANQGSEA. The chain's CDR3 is CSAGSGTGVNQPQHF. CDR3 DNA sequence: TGCAGCGCCGGTTCCGGGACAGGCGTAAATCAGCCCCAGCATTTT.

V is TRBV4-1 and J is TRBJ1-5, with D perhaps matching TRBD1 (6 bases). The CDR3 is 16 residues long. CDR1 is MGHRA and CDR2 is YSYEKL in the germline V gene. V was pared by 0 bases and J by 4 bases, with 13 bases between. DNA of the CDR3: TGCGCCAGCAGCCAAGATCCAGGGGCTTTAAATCAGCCCCAGCATTTT. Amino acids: CASSQDPGALNQPQHF.